These 5 T cell receptor beta chains were all obtained from the same sample, sequenced in a study of T cell responses to AZD1222 COVID-19 vaccine. Generated by immunoSEQ multiplex PCR, the TCRdb table keeps only in-frame clones and is missing some. The sample lists about 150,000 clones; approximately 90% were seen once. The sequencing used peripheral blood, collected on day 0 of AZD1222 vaccination. The source is an adult in good health.

This clone was observed once. The chain employs TRBV4-1 and TRBJ2-1, with D uncertain. CDR1 is MGHRA and CDR2 is YSYEKL in the germline V gene. The length of the CDR3 is 12 residues. Between the trimmed V and J ends, which lost 1 base and 6 bases, there was a span of 4 bases. Written as DNA, the CDR3 is TGCGCCAGCAGCCAAGGGTCCAATGAGCAGTTCTTC. It specifies CASSQGSNEQFF.

V is TRBV10-3 and J is TRBJ1-6; 7 bases are a match to TRBD1. The CDR3 consists of 14 residues. Per germline, CDR1 ENHRY and CDR2 SYGVKD. Unmatched junction bases numbered 7, after V lost 8 bases and J lost 6 bases. The chain's CDR3 is CAISGGTVNSPLHF. The CDR3 DNA reads as TGTGCCATCTCGGGCGGGACAGTTAATTCACCCCTCCACTTT.

V usage is TRBV7-2 and J usage is TRBJ2-4; a weak D match, TRBD2 (6 bases). Trimming pared 1 base from V and 9 bases from J, leaving 13 bases between. The CDR3 spans 14 residues. Germline CDR1 reads SGHTA; CDR2 reads FQGNSA. The CDR3 sequence: CASSLEMLGGIQYF. The CDR3 coding sequence is TGTGCCAGCAGCTTAGAAATGTTGGGGGGCATTCAGTACTTC.

The rearrangement links TRBV28 to TRBJ2-7; D unresolved. The CDR3 runs to 14 residues. Germline V gene lookup returns CDR1 MDHEN and CDR2 SYDVKM. Trimming left V 5 bases short and J 0 bases short, with 11 bases between. The CDR3 region is CASSKRPLSYEQYF. As DNA, the CDR3 is TGTGCCAGCAGTAAGCGCCCACTCTCCTACGAGCAGTACTTC.

This clone was seen more than once but under ten times. The same CDR3 can be traced to other DNA sequences in this sample. The rearrangement uses TRBV6-2 or TRBV6-3 and TRBJ2-5, with D perhaps TRBD1 (5 bases). V lost 2 bases and J lost 0, with 7 bases in between. The CDR3 totals 14 residues. CDR1 and CDR2 (germline): MNHEY, SVGEGT. The CDR3 protein is CASSYPRDQETQYF. CDR3 DNA sequence: TGTGCCAGCAGTTACCCCAGGGACCAAGAGACCCAGTACTTC.